The table lists the clone carrying this T cell receptor beta chain with a count of one. The sample is drawn from a study of T cells in Graves' hyperthyroidism and ophthalmopathy. Fresh peripheral blood, about 10 ml of it, supplied the PBMCs. Amplified TCR beta CDR3 regions derived from RNA transcripts. The TCR CDR3 first-round RT-PCR relied on the HTBI primer set. Each CDR3 protein gets one entry after TCRdb re-called the multiplex PCR reads with MiXCR. The sample records about 840,000 distinct CDR3 sequences, 38% being singletons. Sequenced sample: blood. The TCR was taken from a man aged 18 to 29 with Graves' hyperthyroidism.

The CDR3 DNA sequence: TGTGCCAGCAAACCGTGGGGCCTCGATCGCAGCTCTGGGGCCAACGTCCTGACTTTC. Translated, it gives CASKPWGLDRSSGANVLTF. The rearrangement uses TRBV7-2 and TRBJ2-6; D possibly corresponds to TRBD1 (5 bases). There are 19 residues in the CDR3. V was shortened by 7 bases and J by 0 bases, with 22 bases between the two germline ends. Germline CDR1 is SGHTA and CDR2 is FQGNSA.